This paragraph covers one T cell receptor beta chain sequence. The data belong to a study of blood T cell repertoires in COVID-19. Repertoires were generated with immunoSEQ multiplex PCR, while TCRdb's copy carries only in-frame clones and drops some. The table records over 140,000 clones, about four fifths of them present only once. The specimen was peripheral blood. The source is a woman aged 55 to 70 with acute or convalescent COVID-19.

CDR3 residues: CASSLVERRYNSPLHF. CDR3 in DNA: TGTGCCAGCAGCTTGGTCGAAAGGCGGTATAATTCACCCCTCCACTTT. The chain links TRBV5-6 to TRBJ1-6, with D unresolved. V was cut by 0 bases and J by 4 bases, with 11 bases left in between. The CDR3 consists of 16 residues. Germline V CDR1 and CDR2: SGHDT, YYEEEE.